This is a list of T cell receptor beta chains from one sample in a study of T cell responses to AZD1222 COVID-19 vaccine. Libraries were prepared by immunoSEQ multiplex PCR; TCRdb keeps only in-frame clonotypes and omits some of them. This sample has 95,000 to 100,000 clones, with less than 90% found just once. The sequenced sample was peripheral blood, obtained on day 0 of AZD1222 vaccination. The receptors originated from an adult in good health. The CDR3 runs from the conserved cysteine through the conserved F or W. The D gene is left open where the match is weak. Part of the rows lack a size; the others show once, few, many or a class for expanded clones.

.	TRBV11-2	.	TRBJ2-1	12	CASSLDTHGQFF	TGTGCCAGCAGCTTAGACACCCACGGGCAGTTCTTC
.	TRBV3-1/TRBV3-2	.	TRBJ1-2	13	CASSQGGNFGYTF	TGTGCCAGCAGCCAAGGAGGGAATTTCGGCTACACCTTC
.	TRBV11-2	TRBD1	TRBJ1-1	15	CASILRGLPNTEAFF	TGTGCCAGCATACTGAGGGGGCTCCCGAACACTGAAGCTTTCTTT
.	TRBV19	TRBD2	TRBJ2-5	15	CASSAIAGEGETQYF	TGTGCCAGTAGCGCCATAGCGGGAGAGGGGGAGACCCAGTACTTC
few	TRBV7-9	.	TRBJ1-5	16	CASSLAWSDSNQPQHF	TGTGCCAGCAGCTTAGCGTGGTCAGATAGCAATCAGCCCCAGCATTTT
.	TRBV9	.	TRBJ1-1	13	CASSPGPPTEAFF	TGTGCCAGCAGCCCGGGACCGCCAACTGAAGCTTTCTTT
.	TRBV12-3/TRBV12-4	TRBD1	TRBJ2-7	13	CASRGTGGDEQYF	TGTGCCAGCAGAGGGACAGGGGGCGACGAGCAGTACTTC
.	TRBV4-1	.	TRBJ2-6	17	CASSQALGNSGANVLTF	TGCGCCAGCAGCCAAGCGCTTGGTAACTCTGGGGCCAACGTCCTGACTTTC
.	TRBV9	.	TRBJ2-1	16	CASSVEGGGAYNEQFF	TGTGCCAGCAGCGTAGAAGGAGGCGGAGCCTACAATGAGCAGTTCTTC
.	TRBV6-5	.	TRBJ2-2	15	CASNPGTANTGELFF	TGTGCCAGCAACCCCGGGACTGCGAACACCGGGGAGCTGTTTTTT
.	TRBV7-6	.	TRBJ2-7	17	CASSLGGGSRHPYEQYF	TGTGCCAGCAGCTTAGGAGGCGGGTCGCGACACCCCTACGAGCAGTACTTC
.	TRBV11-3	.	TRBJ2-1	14	CASSPRLASNEQFF	TGTGCCAGCAGCCCACGGCTAGCGAGCAATGAGCAGTTCTTC
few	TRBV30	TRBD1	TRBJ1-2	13	CARKQGASHGYTF	TGTGCCAGGAAACAGGGGGCAAGTCATGGCTACACCTTC
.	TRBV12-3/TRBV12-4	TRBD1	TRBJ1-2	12	CASSWGQVGYTF	TGTGCCAGCAGTTGGGGACAGGTTGGCTACACCTTC
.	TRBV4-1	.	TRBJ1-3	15	CASSGQGLSGNTIYF	TGCGCCAGCAGCGGCCAGGGGCTCTCTGGAAACACCATATATTTT
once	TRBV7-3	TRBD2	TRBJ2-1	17	CASSLRRAGGVHNEQFF	TGTGCCAGCAGCTTACGACGAGCGGGAGGGGTTCACAATGAGCAGTTCTTC
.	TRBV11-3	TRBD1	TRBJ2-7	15	CASSLGGTGNYEQYF	TGTGCCAGCAGCTTGGGCGGGACAGGGAACTACGAGCAGTACTTC
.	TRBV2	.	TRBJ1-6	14	CACTRTTNNSPLHF	TGTGCCTGTACACGCACCACCAATAATTCACCCCTCCACTTT
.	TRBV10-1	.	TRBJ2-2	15	CASSDKGRNTGELFF	TGCGCCAGCAGTGATAAGGGGCGTAACACCGGGGAGCTGTTTTTT
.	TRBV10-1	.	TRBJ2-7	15	CASSDNSPPDYEQYF	TGCGCCAGCAGTGATAACAGCCCCCCCGACTACGAGCAGTACTTC
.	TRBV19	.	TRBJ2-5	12	CASSGTQETQYF	TGTGCCAGTAGCGGGACCCAAGAGACCCAGTACTTC
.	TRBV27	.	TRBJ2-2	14	CASSFRQYTGELFF	TGTGCCAGCAGTTTTAGACAATACACCGGGGAGCTGTTTTTT
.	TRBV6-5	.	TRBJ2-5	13	CASRGEDQETQYF	TGTGCCAGCAGGGGCGAAGACCAAGAGACCCAGTACTTC
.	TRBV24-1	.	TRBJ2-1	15	CATSDGGTALFQQFF	TGTGCCACCAGTGATGGCGGGACCGCCTTATTTCAGCAGTTCTTC
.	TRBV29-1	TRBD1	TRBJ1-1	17	CSASHGTGGFMNTEAFF	TGCAGCGCCTCACACGGGACAGGTGGGTTCATGAACACTGAAGCTTTCTTT
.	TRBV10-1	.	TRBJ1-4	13	CASSPSGGEKLFF	TGCGCCAGCAGTCCCTCGGGAGGAGAAAAACTGTTTTTT
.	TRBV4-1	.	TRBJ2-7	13	CASSQVPPYEQYF	TGCGCCAGCAGCCAAGTCCCGCCCTACGAGCAGTACTTC
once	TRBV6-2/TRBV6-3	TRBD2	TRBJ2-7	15	CASSTYLAGLHEQYF	TGTGCCAGCAGTACCTATCTAGCGGGATTGCACGAGCAGTACTTC
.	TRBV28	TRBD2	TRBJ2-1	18	CASSTPSTSGGRTNEQFF	TGTGCCAGCAGCACCCCCTCTACTAGCGGGGGACGTACGAATGAGCAGTTCTTC
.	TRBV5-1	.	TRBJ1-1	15	CASSLDPPGNTEAFF	TGCGCCAGCAGCTTGGACCCCCCAGGGAACACTGAAGCTTTCTTT
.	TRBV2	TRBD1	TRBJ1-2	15	CASSQGTEHNYGYTF	TGTGCCAGCAGTCAGGGGACAGAGCATAACTATGGCTACACCTTC
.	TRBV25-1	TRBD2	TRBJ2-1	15	CASSLAGVSYNEQFF	TGTGCCAGCAGTTTAGCGGGAGTGTCCTACAATGAGCAGTTCTTC
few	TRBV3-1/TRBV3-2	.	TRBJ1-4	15	CASSQGGRGGEKLFF	TGTGCCAGCAGCCAAGGGGGCAGGGGAGGGGAAAAACTGTTTTTT
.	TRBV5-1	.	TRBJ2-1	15	CASSLLGGSYNEQFF	TGCGCCAGCAGCTTGTTGGGGGGCTCCTACAATGAGCAGTTCTTC
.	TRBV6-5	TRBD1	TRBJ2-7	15	CASSYPGQGLNEQYF	TGTGCCAGCAGTTACCCCGGACAGGGGCTTAACGAGCAGTACTTC
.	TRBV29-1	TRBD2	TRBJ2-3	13	CSVEIAGGDTQYF	TGCAGCGTTGAGATAGCGGGAGGGGATACGCAGTATTTT
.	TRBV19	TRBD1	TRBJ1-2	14	CASTILTGVYGYTF	TGTGCCAGTACCATACTGACAGGGGTCTATGGCTACACCTTC
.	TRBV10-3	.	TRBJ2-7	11	CAISNSYEQYF	TGTGCCATCAGTAACTCCTACGAGCAGTACTTC
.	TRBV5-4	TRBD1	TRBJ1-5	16	CASSLTGTGANQPQHF	TGTGCCAGCAGCTTAACCGGGACAGGGGCAAATCAGCCCCAGCATTTT
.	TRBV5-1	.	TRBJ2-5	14	CASSLDGNQETQYF	TGCGCCAGCAGCTTGGATGGAAATCAAGAGACCCAGTACTTC
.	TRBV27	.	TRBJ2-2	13	CASSLADTGELFF	TGTGCCAGCAGTTTAGCAGACACCGGGGAGCTGTTTTTT
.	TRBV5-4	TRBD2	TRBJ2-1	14	CASTTGTSVNEQFF	TGTGCCAGCACCACCGGGACTAGCGTCAATGAGCAGTTCTTC
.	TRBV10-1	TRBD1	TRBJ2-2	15	CASSDGTGGAGELFF	TGCGCCAGCAGTGATGGGACAGGGGGAGCCGGGGAGCTGTTTTTT
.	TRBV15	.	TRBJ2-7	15	CATSRERGPTSEQYF	TGTGCCACCAGCAGAGAGCGGGGTCCTACGAGCGAGCAGTACTTC
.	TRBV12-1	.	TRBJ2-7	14	CASSPDRNSYEQYF	TGTGCCAGCAGCCCGGACAGGAACTCCTACGAGCAGTACTTC
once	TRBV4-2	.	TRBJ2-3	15	CASSQDWSTRDTQYF	TGTGCCAGCAGCCAAGATTGGTCTACTCGTGATACGCAGTATTTT
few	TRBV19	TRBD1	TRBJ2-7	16	CASSSGWTGRMYEQYF	TGTGCCAGTAGTTCCGGATGGACAGGGAGGATGTACGAGCAGTACTTC
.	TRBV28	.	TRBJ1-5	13	CASSLGRNQPQHF	TGTGCCAGCAGTTTGGGTCGCAATCAGCCCCAGCATTTT
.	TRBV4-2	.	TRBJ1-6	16	CASSHTIGDGNSPLHF	TGTGCCAGCAGCCACACAATAGGGGACGGTAATTCACCCCTCCACTTT
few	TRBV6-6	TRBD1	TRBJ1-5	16	CASSSPQGARNQPQHF	TGTGCCAGCAGCTCACCCCAGGGGGCGCGTAATCAGCCCCAGCATTTT
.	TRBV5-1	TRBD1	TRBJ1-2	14	CASRPGTGQGGYTF	TGCGCCAGCAGACCCGGGACAGGCCAGGGGGGCTACACCTTC
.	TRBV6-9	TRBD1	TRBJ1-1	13	CASSYRDSTEAFF	TGTGCCAGCAGTTATAGGGACAGCACTGAAGCTTTCTTT